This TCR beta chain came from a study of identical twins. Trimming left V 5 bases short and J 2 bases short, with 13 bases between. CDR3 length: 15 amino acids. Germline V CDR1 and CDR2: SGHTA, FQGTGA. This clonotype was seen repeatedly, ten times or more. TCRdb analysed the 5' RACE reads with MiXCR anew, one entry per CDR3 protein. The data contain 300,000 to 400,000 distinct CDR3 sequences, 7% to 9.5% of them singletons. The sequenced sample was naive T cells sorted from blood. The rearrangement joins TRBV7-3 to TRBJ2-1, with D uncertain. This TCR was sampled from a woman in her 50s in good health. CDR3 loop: CASSPTRRAYNEQFF. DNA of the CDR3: TGTGCCAGCAGCCCGACCAGGCGAGCCTACAATGAGCAGTTCTTC. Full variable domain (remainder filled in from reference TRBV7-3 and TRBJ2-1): GAGVSQTPSNKVTEKGKYVELRCDPISGHTALYWYRQSLGQGPEFLIYFQGTGAADDSGLPNDRFFAVRPEGSVSTLKIQRTERGDSAVYLCASSPTRRAYNEQFFGPGTRLTVL.